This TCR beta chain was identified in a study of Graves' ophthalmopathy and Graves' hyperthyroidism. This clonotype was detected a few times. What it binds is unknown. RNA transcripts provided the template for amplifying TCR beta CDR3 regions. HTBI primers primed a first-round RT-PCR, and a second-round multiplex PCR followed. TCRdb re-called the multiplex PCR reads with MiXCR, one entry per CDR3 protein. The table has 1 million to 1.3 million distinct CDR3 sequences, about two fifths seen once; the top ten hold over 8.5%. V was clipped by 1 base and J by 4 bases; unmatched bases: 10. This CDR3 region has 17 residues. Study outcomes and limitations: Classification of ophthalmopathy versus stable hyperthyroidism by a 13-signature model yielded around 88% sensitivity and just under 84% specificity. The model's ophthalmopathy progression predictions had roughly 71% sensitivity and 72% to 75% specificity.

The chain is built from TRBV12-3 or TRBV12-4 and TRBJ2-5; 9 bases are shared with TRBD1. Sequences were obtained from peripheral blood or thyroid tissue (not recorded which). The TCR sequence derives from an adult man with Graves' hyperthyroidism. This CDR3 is CASSLGGPGQGGETQYF. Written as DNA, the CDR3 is TGTGCCAGCAGTTTAGGCGGACCGGGACAGGGAGGAGAGACCCAGTACTTC.